This is a list of T cell receptor beta chains from one sample in a study of CD8 T cells in ankylosing spondylitis. TCRdb recomputed calls from the 5' RACE reads with MiXCR, one row per CDR3 protein. The table records about 450,000 distinct CDR3 sequences, 20% to 30% of them present only once. Sequenced: blood, either unsorted or a sorted T cell fraction (not recorded which). The receptor source for this set is a male donor with ankylosing spondylitis. Each CDR3 is given with its conserved first and last residue. D genes are given only for firm matches. Clone size appears in some rows only: once, few, many, or a class for an expanded clone.

V gene	clone size	CDR3 length	D gene	J gene	CDR3 protein	CDR3 DNA
TRBV3-1	NA	13	NA	TRBJ1-1	CASSKREGAEAFF	TGTGCCAGCAGCAAGCGAGAGGGGGCTGAAGCTTTCTTT
TRBV7-2	NA	15	NA	TRBJ2-1	CASSSFGGDYNEQFF	TGTGCCAGCAGCTCGTTCGGCGGGGACTACAATGAGCAGTTCTTC
TRBV6-1	few	16	TRBD1	TRBJ2-2	CASRIVGQGFVGELFF	TGTGCCAGCAGAATAGTAGGACAGGGGTTCGTCGGGGAGCTGTTTTTT
TRBV12-3/TRBV12-4	few	16	TRBD2	TRBJ2-1	CASTPSGRAGRDEQFF	TGTGCCAGCACCCCATCCGGGAGGGCCGGTAGAGATGAGCAGTTCTTC
TRBV27	NA	14	NA	TRBJ1-1	CASSFSFRGTEAFF	TGTGCCAGCAGTTTTTCCTTTAGGGGGACTGAAGCTTTCTTT
TRBV5-1	NA	14	NA	TRBJ2-5	CASSLDTNRETQYF	TGCGCCAGCAGCTTGGACACCAATCGAGAGACCCAGTACTTC
TRBV20-1	few	15	TRBD1	TRBJ2-7	CSANDPRQGIYEQYF	TGCAGTGCCAATGATCCGCGACAGGGGATATACGAGCAGTACTTC
TRBV20-1	NA	16	TRBD1	TRBJ2-2	CSATLLGQGLIGELFF	TGCAGTGCCACCCTGCTAGGACAGGGACTTATCGGGGAGCTGTTTTTT
TRBV7-2	few	16	TRBD2	TRBJ2-2	CASSPFSGANTGELFF	TGTGCCAGCAGCCCCTTTAGCGGGGCGAACACCGGGGAGCTGTTTTTT
TRBV20-1	few	14	TRBD1	TRBJ1-5	CSATRTGGNQPQHF	TGCAGTGCTACTAGGACAGGGGGCAATCAGCCCCAGCATTTT
TRBV7-2	NA	13	NA	TRBJ2-3	CASSLAQGDTQYF	TGTGCCAGCAGCTTAGCGCAGGGAGATACGCAGTATTTT
TRBV19	NA	12	NA	TRBJ2-2	CASRVVPGELFF	TGTGCCAGTAGAGTTGTTCCAGGGGAGCTGTTTTTT
TRBV24-1	few	17	TRBD2	TRBJ2-3	CATSDPGLAGGPDTQYF	TGTGCCACCAGTGACCCTGGACTAGCGGGAGGTCCAGATACGCAGTATTTT
TRBV7-9	few	15	NA	TRBJ2-1	CASSPRGASGNEQFF	TGTGCCAGCAGTCCCCGGGGGGCGTCGGGAAATGAGCAGTTCTTC
TRBV20-1	NA	15	NA	TRBJ1-4	CSARDVMGTNEKLFF	TGCAGTGCTAGAGACGTGATGGGAACTAATGAAAAACTGTTTTTT